This T cell receptor beta chain was sequenced for a study of cytomegalovirus exposure and HLA in healthy donors. From the 120-subject validation cohort, which was separate from the roughly 670-subject first cohort, the donors were drawn. This table comes from immunoSEQ multiplex PCR, and its TCRdb copy is limited to in-frame clones, with some not included. The repertoire has 250,000 to 300,000 clones, roughly 89% of them found once; the top ten carry under 0.4%. CDR1 MNHNS and CDR2 SASEGT come from the germline V gene. The CDR3 runs to 17 residues. V dropped 3 bases and J dropped 2; count of bases not matched to a gene: 11.

This chain links TRBV6-1 with TRBJ2-3; 7 bases map to TRBD1. Sequencing was performed on PBMCs. This receptor was obtained from a young woman in good health and CMV-seronegative. CDR3 residues: CASSDSATGFSTDTQYF. In DNA form, the CDR3 reads TGTGCCAGCAGTGATTCAGCGACAGGGTTCTCCACAGATACGCAGTATTTT.